The following is a TCR beta chain sequence with its context. The sample originates from a study of shared clonotypes between healthy human individuals. HIV-negative, healthy adults without recent acute infections or vaccinations were the donors. Sequenced by immunoSEQ multiplex PCR; TCRdb stores in-frame clones only, minus some. Here the sample spans some 2,000,000 clones, 90% to 96% being singletons. This sequence originates from a man aged 18 to 30 in good health. Sequenced material: naive CD4+ T cells sorted from blood. Subset defined: CD45RA+ positively selected.

Written as DNA, the CDR3 is TGTGCCAGCAGTGCTAAGGGGTTAACTAATGAAAAACTGTTTTTT. Its protein is CASSAKGLTNEKLFF. The chain joins TRBV6-1 to TRBJ1-4; maybe TRBD1 (5 bases). V lost 4 bases and J lost 1, with 10 bases in between. The length of the CDR3 is 15 residues. Germline CDR1 MNHNS, CDR2 SASEGT.